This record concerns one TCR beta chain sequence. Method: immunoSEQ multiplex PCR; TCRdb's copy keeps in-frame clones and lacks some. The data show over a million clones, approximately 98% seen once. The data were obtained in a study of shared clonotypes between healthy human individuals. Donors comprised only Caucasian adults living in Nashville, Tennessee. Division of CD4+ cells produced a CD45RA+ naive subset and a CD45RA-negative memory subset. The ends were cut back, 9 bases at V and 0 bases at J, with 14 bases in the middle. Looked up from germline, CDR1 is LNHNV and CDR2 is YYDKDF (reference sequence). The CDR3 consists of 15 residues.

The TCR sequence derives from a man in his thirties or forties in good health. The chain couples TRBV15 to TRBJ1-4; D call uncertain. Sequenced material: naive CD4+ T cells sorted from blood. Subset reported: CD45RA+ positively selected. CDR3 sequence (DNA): TGTGCCACACGGCGGACTACTGCAACTAATGAAAAACTGTTTTTT. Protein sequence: CATRRTTATNEKLFF. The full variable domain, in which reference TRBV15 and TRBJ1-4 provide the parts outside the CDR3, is DAMVIQNPRYQVTQFGKPVTLSCSQTLNHNVMYWYQQKSSQAPKLLFHYYDKDFNNEADTPDNFQSRRPNTSFCFLDIRSPGLGDTAMYLCATRRTTATNEKLFFGSGTQLSVL.